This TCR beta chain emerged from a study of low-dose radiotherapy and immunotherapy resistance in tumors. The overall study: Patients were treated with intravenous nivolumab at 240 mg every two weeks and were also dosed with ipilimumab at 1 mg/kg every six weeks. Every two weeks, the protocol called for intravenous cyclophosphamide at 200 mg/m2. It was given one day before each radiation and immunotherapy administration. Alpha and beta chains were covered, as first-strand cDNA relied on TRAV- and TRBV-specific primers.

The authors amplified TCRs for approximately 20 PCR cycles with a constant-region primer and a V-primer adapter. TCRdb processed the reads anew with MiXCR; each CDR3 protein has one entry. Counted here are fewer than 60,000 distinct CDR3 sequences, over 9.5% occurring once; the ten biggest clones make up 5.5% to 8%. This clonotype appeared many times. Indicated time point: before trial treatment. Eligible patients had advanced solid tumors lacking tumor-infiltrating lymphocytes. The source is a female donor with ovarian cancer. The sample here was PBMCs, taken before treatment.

The CDR3 reads CASSRSTGSYGYTF. CDR3 nucleotide sequence: TGTGCCAGCAGCCGAAGCACGGGATCCTATGGCTACACCTTC. The V call is TRBV11-2, the J call TRBJ1-2; no firm D call. Germline values: CDR1 SGHAT, CDR2 FQNNGV. This CDR3 is 14 amino acids long. The germline V and J ends were trimmed by 5 bases and 4 bases, with 14 bases remaining between them.